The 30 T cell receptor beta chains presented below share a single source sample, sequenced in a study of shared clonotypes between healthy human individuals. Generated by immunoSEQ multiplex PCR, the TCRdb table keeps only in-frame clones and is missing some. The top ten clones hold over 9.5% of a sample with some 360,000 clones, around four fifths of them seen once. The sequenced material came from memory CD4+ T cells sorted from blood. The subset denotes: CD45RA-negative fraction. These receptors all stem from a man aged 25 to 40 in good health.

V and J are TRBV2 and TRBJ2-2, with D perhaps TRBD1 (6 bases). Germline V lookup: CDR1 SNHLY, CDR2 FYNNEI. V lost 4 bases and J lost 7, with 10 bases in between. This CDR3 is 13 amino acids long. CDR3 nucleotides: TGTGCCAGCAGTGTGAGGGGGAACGGGGAGCTGTTTTTT. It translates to CASSVRGNGELFF. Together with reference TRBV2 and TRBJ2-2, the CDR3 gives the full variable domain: EPEVTQTPSHQVTQMGQEVILRCVPISNHLYFYWYRQILGQKVEFLVSFYNNEISEKSEIFDDQFSVERPDGSNFTLKIRSTKLEDSAMYFCASSVRGNGELFFGEGSRLTVL.

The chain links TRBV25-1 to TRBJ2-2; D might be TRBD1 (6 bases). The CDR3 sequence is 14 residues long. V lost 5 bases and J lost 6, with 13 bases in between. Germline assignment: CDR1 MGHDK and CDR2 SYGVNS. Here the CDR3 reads CASSNLRGAGELFF. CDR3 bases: TGTGCCAGCAGTAACCTCAGGGGCGCCGGGGAGCTGTTTTTT.

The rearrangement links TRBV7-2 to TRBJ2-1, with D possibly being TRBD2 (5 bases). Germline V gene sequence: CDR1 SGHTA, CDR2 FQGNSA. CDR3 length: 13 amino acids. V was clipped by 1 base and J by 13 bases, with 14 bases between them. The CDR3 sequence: CASSLVATGNQFF. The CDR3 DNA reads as TGTGCCAGCAGCTTAGTAGCGACGGGAAACCAGTTCTTC.

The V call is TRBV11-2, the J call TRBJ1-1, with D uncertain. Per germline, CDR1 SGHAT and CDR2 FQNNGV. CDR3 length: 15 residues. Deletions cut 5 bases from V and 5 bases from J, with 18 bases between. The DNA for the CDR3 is TGTGCCAGCAGCCTCAGTTGGCGGGGTCGGACTGAAGCTTTCTTT. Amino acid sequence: CASSLSWRGRTEAFF.

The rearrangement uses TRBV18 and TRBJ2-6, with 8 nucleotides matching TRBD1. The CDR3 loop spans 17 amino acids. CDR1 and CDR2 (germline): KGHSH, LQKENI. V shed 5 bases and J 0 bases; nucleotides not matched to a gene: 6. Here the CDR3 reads CASSLGQGYSGANVLTF. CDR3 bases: TGTGCCAGCTCATTAGGACAGGGCTACTCTGGGGCCAACGTCCTGACTTTC. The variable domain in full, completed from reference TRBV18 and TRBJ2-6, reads NAGVMQNPRHLVRRRGQEARLRCSPMKGHSHVYWYRQLPEEGLKFMVYLQKENIIDESGMPKERFSAEFPKEGPSILRIQQVVRGDSAAYFCASSLGQGYSGANVLTFGAGSRLTVL.

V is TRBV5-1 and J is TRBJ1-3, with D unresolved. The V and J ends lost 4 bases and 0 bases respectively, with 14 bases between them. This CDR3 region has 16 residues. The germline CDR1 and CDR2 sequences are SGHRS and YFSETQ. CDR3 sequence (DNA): TGCGCCAGCAGCCCGCGGACCGGGAGCTCTGGAAACACCATATATTTT. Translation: CASSPRTGSSGNTIYF.

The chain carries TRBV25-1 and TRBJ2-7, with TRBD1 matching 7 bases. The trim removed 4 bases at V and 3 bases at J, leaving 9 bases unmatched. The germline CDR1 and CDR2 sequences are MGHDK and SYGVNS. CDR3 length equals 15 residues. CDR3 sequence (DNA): TGTGCCAGCAGTGGGACCCTGACAGGGCTCTACGAGCAGTACTTC. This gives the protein CASSGTLTGLYEQYF.

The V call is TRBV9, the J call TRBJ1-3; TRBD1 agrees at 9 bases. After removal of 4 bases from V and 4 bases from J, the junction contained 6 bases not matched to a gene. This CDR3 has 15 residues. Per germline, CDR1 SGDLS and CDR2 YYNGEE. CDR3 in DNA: TGTGCCAGCAGCTCGTCGGACAGGGGAGGAAACACCATATATTTT. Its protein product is CASSSSDRGGNTIYF.

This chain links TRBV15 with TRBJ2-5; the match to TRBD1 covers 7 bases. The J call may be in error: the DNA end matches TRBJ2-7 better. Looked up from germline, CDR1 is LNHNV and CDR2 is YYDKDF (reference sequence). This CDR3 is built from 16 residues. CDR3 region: CATSRESPGQIYEQYF. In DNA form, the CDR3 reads TGTGCCACCAGCAGAGAGTCCCCGGGACAGATTTACGAGCAGTACTTC.

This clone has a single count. The chain's CDR3 is CASSEASGATGELFF. The CDR3 DNA reads as TGTGCCAGCTCTGAGGCTAGCGGGGCCACCGGGGAGCTGTTTTTT. The gene calls are TRBV28 and TRBJ2-2; 9 bases agree with TRBD2. V lost 8 bases, J lost 4 bases, and 8 bases stayed unmatched. CDR3 length: 15 residues. Germline assignment: CDR1 MDHEN and CDR2 SYDVKM.

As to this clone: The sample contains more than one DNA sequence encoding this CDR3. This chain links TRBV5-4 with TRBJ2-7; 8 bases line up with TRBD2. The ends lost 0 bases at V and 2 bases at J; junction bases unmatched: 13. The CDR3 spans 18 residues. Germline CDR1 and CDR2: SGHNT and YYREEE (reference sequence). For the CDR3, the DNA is TGTGCCAGCAGCTTGGAACTAAGACTAGGCGGGGGGACCTACGAGCAGTACTTC. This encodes CASSLELRLGGGTYEQYF.

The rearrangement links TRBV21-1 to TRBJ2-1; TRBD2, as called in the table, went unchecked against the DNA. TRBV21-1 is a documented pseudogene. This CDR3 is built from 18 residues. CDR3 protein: CASSKKRRTGLVTNEQFF. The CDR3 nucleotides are TGTGCCAGCAGCAAAAAGAGAAGGACGGGACTAGTAACGAATGAGCAGTTCTTC.

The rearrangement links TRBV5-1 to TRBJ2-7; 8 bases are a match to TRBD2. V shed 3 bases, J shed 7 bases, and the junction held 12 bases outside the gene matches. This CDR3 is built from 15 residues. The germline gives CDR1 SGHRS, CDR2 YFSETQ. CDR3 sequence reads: CASSSLLADDLEQYF. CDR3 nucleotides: TGCGCCAGCAGCTCGCTACTAGCGGATGACTTGGAGCAGTACTTC.

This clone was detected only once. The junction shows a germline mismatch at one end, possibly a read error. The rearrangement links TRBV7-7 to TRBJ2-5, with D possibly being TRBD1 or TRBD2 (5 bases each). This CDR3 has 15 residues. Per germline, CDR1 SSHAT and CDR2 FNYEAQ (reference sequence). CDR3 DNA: TGTGCTAGCAGCTTATCGAGGGGCCGACAAGAGACCCAGTACTTC. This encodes CASSLSRGRQETQYF.

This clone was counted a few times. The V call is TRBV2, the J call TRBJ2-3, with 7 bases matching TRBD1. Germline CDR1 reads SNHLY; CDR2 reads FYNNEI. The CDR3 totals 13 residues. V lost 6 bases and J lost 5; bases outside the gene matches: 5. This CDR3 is CASSPTGKDTQYF. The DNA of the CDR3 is TGTGCCAGCAGCCCGACAGGGAAAGATACGCAGTATTTT.

The CDR3 coding sequence is TGTGCCAGCAGTGGGACTAGCGCTCCGAACACCGGGGAGCTGTTTTTT. Translated: CASSGTSAPNTGELFF. The rearrangement uses TRBV6-6 and TRBJ2-2; 10 nucleotides line up with TRBD2. V lost 5 bases and J lost 0; bases outside the gene matches: 3. Germline loops: CDR1 MNHNY, CDR2 SVGAGI (reference sequence). The CDR3 runs to 16 residues.

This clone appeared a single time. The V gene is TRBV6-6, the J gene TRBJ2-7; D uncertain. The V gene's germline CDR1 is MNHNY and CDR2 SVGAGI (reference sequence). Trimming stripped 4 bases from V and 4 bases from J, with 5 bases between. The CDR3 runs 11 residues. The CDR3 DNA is TGTGCCAGCAGTTCGCCTTACGAGCAGTACTTC. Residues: CASSSPYEQYF.

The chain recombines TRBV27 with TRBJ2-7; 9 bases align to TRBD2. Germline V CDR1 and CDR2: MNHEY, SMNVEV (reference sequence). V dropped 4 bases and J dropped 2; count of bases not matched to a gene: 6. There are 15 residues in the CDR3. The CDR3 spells CASSSGTSIAYEQYF. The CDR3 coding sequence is TGTGCCAGCAGTTCCGGGACTAGCATCGCCTACGAGCAGTACTTC.

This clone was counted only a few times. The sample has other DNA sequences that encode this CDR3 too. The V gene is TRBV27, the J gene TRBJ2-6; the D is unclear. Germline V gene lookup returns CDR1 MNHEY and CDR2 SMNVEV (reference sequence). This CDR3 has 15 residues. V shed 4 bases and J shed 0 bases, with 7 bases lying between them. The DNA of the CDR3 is TGTGCCAGCAGTTACGGTAGCTCTGGGGCCAACGTCCTGACTTTC. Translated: CASSYGSSGANVLTF.

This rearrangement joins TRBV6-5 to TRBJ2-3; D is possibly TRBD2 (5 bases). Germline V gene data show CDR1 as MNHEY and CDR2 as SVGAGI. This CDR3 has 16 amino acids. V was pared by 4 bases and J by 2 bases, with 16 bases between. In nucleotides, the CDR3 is TGTGCCAGCAGTTCAGCGGCGGCTGCGACCACAGATACGCAGTATTTT. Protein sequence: CASSSAAAATTDTQYF.

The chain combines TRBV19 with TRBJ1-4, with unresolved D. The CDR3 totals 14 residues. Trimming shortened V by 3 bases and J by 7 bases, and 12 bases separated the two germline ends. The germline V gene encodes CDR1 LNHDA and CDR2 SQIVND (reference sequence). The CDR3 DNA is TGTGCCAGTAGTATCCCGTCGGGATCTGAAAAACTGTTTTTT. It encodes CASSIPSGSEKLFF.

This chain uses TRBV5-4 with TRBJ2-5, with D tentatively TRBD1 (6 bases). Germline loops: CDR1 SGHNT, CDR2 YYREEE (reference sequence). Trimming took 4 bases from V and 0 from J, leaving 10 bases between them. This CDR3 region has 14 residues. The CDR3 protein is CASSTNRDQETQYF. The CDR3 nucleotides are TGTGCCAGCAGCACCAACAGGGACCAAGAGACCCAGTACTTC.

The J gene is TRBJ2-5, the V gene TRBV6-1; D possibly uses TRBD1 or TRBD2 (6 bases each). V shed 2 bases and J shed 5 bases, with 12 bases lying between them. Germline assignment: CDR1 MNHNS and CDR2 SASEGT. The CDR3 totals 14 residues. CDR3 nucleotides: TGTGCCAGCAGTGAAATGGGGGGCCGGGAGACCCAGTACTTC. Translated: CASSEMGGRETQYF.

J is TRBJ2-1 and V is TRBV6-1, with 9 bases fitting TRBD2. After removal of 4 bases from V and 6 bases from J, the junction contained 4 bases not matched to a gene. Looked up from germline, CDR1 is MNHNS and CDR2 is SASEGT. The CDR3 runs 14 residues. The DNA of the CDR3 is TGTGCCAGCAGTGGGCTAGCGGGGTCCAATGAGCAGTTCTTC. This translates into CASSGLAGSNEQFF.

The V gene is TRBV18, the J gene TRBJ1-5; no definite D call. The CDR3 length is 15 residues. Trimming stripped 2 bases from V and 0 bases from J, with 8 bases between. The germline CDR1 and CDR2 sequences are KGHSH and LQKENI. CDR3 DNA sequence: TGTGCCAGCTCACCAAGCGGGTCTAGCAATCAGCCCCAGCATTTT. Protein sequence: CASSPSGSSNQPQHF.

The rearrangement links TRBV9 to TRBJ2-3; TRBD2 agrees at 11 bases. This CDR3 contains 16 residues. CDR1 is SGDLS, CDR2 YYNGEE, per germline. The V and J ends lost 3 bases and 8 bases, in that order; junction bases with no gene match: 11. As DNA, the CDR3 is TGTGCCAGCAGCGCCTACGGGACTAGCGGCCAGGGTACGCAGTATTTT. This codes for CASSAYGTSGQGTQYF.

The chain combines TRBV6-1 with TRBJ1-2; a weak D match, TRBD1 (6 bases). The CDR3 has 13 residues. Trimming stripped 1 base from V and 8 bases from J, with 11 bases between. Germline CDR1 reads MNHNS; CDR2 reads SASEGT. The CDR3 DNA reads TGTGCCAGCAGTGAAGACAGGGAAGGCGGCTACACCTTC. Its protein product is CASSEDREGGYTF.

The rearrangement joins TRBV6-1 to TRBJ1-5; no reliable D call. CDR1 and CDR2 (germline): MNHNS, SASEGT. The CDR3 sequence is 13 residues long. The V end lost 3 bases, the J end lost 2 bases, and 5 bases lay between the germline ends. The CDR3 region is CASSDGGNQPQHF. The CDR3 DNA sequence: TGTGCCAGCAGTGATGGGGGCAATCAGCCCCAGCATTTT.

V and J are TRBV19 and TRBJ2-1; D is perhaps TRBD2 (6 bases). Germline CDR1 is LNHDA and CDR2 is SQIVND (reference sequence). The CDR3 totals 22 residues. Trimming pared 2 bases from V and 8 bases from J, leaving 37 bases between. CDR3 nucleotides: TGTGCCAGTAGTATACAAACTAGCCAGTATTGGGGTGTTACAATGAGTGGCCATGAGCAGTTCTTC. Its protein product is CASSIQTSQYWGVTMSGHEQFF.

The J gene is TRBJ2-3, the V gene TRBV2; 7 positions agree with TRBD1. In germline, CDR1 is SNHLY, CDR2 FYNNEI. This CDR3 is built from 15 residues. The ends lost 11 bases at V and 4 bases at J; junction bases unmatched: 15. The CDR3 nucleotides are TGTGCCGGGGCCCGAAGACAGGGTGTCGCAGATACGCAGTATTTT. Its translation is CAGARRQGVADTQYF.